The subject of this entry is one T cell receptor (beta chain). Its recognized antigen is unknown. Within one base of it there is no much larger clone, and no base qualities were kept. Based on the germline V gene, the CDR1 and CDR2 sequences are SGHDT and YYEEEE. Including the terminal cysteine and phenylalanine, the CDR3 comprises 14 residues. Kept here is only the CDR3 DNA, which spans 42 bases and is read in frame from base 1. The germline ends are 11 bases apart after V is trimmed by 0 bases and J by 10 bases. The sample belongs to a study of regulatory T cells in long-lasting Graves disease (dated by TCRdb to about 2021). About the study as a whole: Patients with newly diagnosed Graves' disease had been on antithyroid drugs for under 3 months. Patients with persistent Graves' disease were compared with patients with newly diagnosed Graves' disease using TCR sequencing and RNA sequencing of peripheral blood. The study took place in China and was registered as a clinical trial. A total of roughly 35 samples underwent TCR sequencing: around 13 from persistent and about 20 from newly diagnosed Graves' disease patients. General findings and caveats noted by the study authors: Preferential use of TRBV28, TRBJ1-2 and TRBJ2-5 was observed in persistent disease, whereas TRBV20-1 and TRBJ2-1 were favored in newly diagnosed disease. Persistent Graves' disease patients showed lower TCR Shannon entropy and fewer highly expanded clones than newly diagnosed patients, suggesting clonal expansion. Patients with persistent disease shared more public clonotypes (fewer than 3,000) than newly diagnosed patients did (about 1,000). Sequencing and analysis were limited to the TCR beta chain. As a limitation, the authors acknowledged that the small sample size may reduce accuracy. Because the primary lesion, thyroid tissue, could not be accessed, the study looked at peripheral blood alone.

Preparation of the library involved multiplex PCR. Instrument on record: Illumina HiSeq 4000. TCR beta libraries were built with iRepertoire HTBI primers and Arm-PCR amplification of CDR3 regions. Before sequencing, the PCR products went through gel purification. The study's processing was this. Across samples, some 62 TRBV and 13 to 15 TRBJ segments were identified and used for gene usage analysis of CDR3 amino acid clonotypes. COPE and FqMerger were used to merge the filtered high-quality paired reads into contigs. BLAST was used to align contigs to IMGT TRBV, TRBD and TRBJ reference genes, and CDR3 was defined according to IMGT. Highly expanded clones were defined as clonotypes with a frequency above 0.1%. Shannon entropy served as the measure of repertoire diversity, while the Gini coefficient captured V-J evenness. A clonotype was considered public if more than one individual shared it. TCRdb trimmed the raw reads at Q25, called clones with MiXCR and kept productive beta chains. Here each entry gathers all rows of one CDR3 protein and keeps the most common genes and DNA. TCRdb's processing, not the study's, gives the V and J calls here. Across this sample there are hundreds of thousands of distinct CDR3 sequences, with about 17% seen only once. Roughly 10% of the sample rests with the top ten.

The time point label for this specimen denotes: newly diagnosed GD, antithyroid drugs for less than 3 months. For both TCR sequencing and RNA sequencing, RNA was extracted from PBMCs in TRIzol. The diagnosis of Graves' disease was made according to American Thyroid Association guidelines. The patients came from an endocrinology department in Xi'an, China. Each patient gave approximately 10 milliliters of peripheral blood, collected in an EDTA anticoagulant tube. PBMCs were isolated by Ficoll Paque Plus density gradient separation without further T cell sorting. An Agilent 2100 Bioanalyzer and agarose gel were used to check RNA quality, while a NanoDrop 2000 measured RNA concentration. The data also belong to a second study, concerning T cells in Graves' hyperthyroidism and ophthalmopathy. The second study also describes: Stable Graves' hyperthyroidism was defined as the absence of progression to ophthalmopathy over 18 months of follow-up. Hyperthyroidism patients were newly diagnosed, had a disease duration of under 2 months, and were aged 18 to 65 years. Exclusion was applied to patients with uncontrolled infections, other autoimmune diseases, pregnancy or lactation. Diagnoses were based on clinical symptoms, serum thyroxine and TRAb, thyroid ultrasound and orbital computed tomography. A first-round RT-PCR of the TCR CDR3 used the HTBI primer set with the Qiagen OneStep RT-PCR kit. Blood samples also contained most of the expanded thyroid clonotypes (frequency above 0.001), which suggests that blood repertoires may reflect thyroid immune responses. Ophthalmopathy was separated from stable hyperthyroidism by a 13 V-J signature model, with approximately 90% sensitivity and roughly 81% specificity obtained in cross-validation and 80%/75% obtained in testing. In validation, progression to ophthalmopathy was predicted by the model with more than 65% sensitivity and 72.22% specificity, a median of approximately 6.5 months before onset. To identify distinguishing TCR V-J signatures, a discovery cohort of 95 to 100 patients was used, comprising 43 with Graves' ophthalmopathy and approximately 57 with stable Graves' hyperthyroidism. An independent validation cohort of 18 to 20 hyperthyroidism patients and approximately 15 patients who later progressed to ophthalmopathy tested prospective prediction of ophthalmopathy. The roughly 100 discovery patients were randomly split 7:3 into training and test sets. Thyroid tissue and blood T-cell repertoires from six Graves' hyperthyroidism patients were also compared in the study. Once sampling was done, hyperthyroidism patients were given methimazole at a starting dose of 30 mg daily, whereas ophthalmopathy patients were given high-dose intravenous methylprednisolone. The libraries were constructed in a second round of multiplex PCR and then size-selected and purified. Paired-end sequencing of the libraries was performed with 100 bp reads on an Illumina HiSeq2000. SOAPnuke was used to process the raw data, removing reads that contained adapters or uncalled bases, had a mean Phred below 15, or lacked an exact match to the constant primer or identifier. High-quality paired reads were merged with COPE v1.2.5, and unique nucleotide sequences were defined as clonotypes. MiTCR v1.1 was used to align clonotypes to the IMGT TRBV, TRBD and TRBJ reference segments. Only V-J combinations with frequency above 0.0001, covering about 99% of repertoires, were analysed. A TCS score was defined as the ratio between F50 (clonal expansion) and ExV (chaos), using BLOSUM62-based TCRdist between CDR3 peptides within each V-J. Welch's t-statistics and random forest reduced roughly 530 V-J features to 10 to 15, which were used in a naive Bayes classifier (R e1071). Sample size was not statistically predetermined, and investigators were not blinded to group allocation. TCR Vbeta CDR3 sequencing of roughly 140 peripheral blood samples (43 ophthalmopathy, 75 to 80 hyperthyroidism and roughly 17 progressor patients) is reported in the paper.

Sequenced material: peripheral blood mononuclear cells (PBMCs), taken at new diagnosis, from a patient treated with antithyroid drugs. The sequence was obtained from a woman in her 30s with Graves disease. Donor details come from another sample of the same person, matched by shared clones. The sequence links TRBV5-6 to TRBJ1-6; the D gene is not confidently resolved. In nucleotides, the sequence is TGTGCCAGCAGCTTGGTAGCAGGAGGATCACCCCTCCACTTT. It specifies CASSLVAGGSPLHF.